A single sample is the source of the 28 T cell receptor beta chains below, sequenced in a study of blood T cells in healthy people across ages. A J-beta primer mix and a sample-barcoded 5' primer were used in a second PCR of roughly 6 to 11 cycles. TCRdb analysed the 5' RACE reads with MiXCR anew, one entry per CDR3 protein. The table shows more than 800,000 distinct CDR3 sequences, with 29% occurring only once. Input material: blood. The receptors here all came from a woman over 75 in good health.

In the case of this clonotype: A read error may produce the germline difference seen at one junction end. CDR3 amino acids: CASRLVGADVQYF. The CDR3 DNA reads as TGTGCCAGCAGGTTAGTGGGAGCAGATGTGCAGTATTTC. The V call is TRBV12-3 or TRBV12-4, the J call TRBJ2-3; TRBD2 might be the D (5 bases). The CDR3 runs to 13 residues.

Notes on this clonotype: Given a much more abundant clone one base away, this may be a read error. This chain joins TRBV12-3 or TRBV12-4 and TRBJ1-2; 10 bases are a match to TRBD1. The CDR3 is 13 residues long. The junction had 6 bases not matched to a gene; V was cut back by 6 bases and J by 8 bases. The CDR3 is CASRTGTGVGYTF. As DNA, the CDR3 is TGTGCCAGCAGGACCGGGACAGGGGTAGGCTACACCTTC.

This clonotype came up many times. This chain's CDR3 is CASSQVAGSGGGETQYF. CDR3 sequence (DNA): TGTGCCAGCAGCCAAGTCGCGGGGTCAGGGGGCGGAGAGACCCAGTACTTC. The chain joins TRBV4-2 to TRBJ2-5; 8 nucleotides line up with TRBD1. CDR3 length: 17 residues. Trimming took 1 base from V and 4 from J; bases not matched to a gene: 11. Per germline, CDR1 LGHNA and CDR2 YNFKEQ.

Note on this clonotype: With a much larger clone just one base away, this may be a read error. V is TRBV7-2 and J is TRBJ2-3; TRBD1 is a possible D gene (5 bases). The germline CDR1 and CDR2 sequences are SGHTA and FQGNSA. V lost 5 bases to trimming and J lost 5 bases, with 14 bases between them. The CDR3 contains 14 residues. The chain's CDR3 is CTSSERAGKDTQYF. The CDR3 DNA is TGTACCAGCAGCGAACGGGCAGGGAAAGATACGCAGTATTTT.

The chain recombines TRBV5-5 with TRBJ2-5; the D gene could be TRBD1 or TRBD2 (5 bases each). This CDR3 region has 16 residues. Germline CDR1 SGHKS, CDR2 YYEKEE (reference sequence). V shed 4 bases and J shed 11 bases, with 27 bases lying between them. The CDR3 DNA reads TGTGCCAGCAGCATAGCCTCCGGGACGGCCTTTGGGGAGCAGTACTTC. This gives the protein CASSIASGTAFGEQYF.

There are many counts of this clonotype. For the CDR3, the DNA is TGTGCCAGCAGCGTAGAGATAGCGGGGGGTAACAATGAGCAGTTCTTC. It specifies CASSVEIAGGNNEQFF. V and J are TRBV7-2 and TRBJ2-1, with 10 bases aligning to TRBD2. Germline lookup yields CDR1 SGHTA and CDR2 FQGNSA. The CDR3 extends over 16 amino acids. The junction had 9 bases not matched to a gene; V was cut back by 5 bases and J by 5 bases. The complete variable domain, with remaining parts taken from reference TRBV7-2 and TRBJ2-1, reads GAGVSQSPSNKVTEKGKDVELRCDPISGHTALYWYRQSLGQGLEFLIYFQGNSAPDKSGLPSDRFSAERTGGSVSTLTIQRTQQEDSAVYLCASSVEIAGGNNEQFFGPGTRLTVL.

This clonotype showed up many times. The chain couples TRBV6-1 to TRBJ2-7; D gene uncertain. The germline gives CDR1 MNHNS, CDR2 SASEGT. This CDR3 region has 15 residues. Trimming stripped 5 bases from V and 3 bases from J, with 17 bases between. The CDR3 nucleotides are TGTGCCAGCAGTCACTATGGGCAGCCCTTCTACGAGCAGTACTTC. Translated: CASSHYGQPFYEQYF.

The chain links TRBV6-5 to TRBJ2-1; D is unclear. There are 14 residues in the CDR3. Trimming took off 6 bases at V and 0 bases at J, with 9 bases between the two ends. CDR1 and CDR2 from the germline V gene are MNHEY and SVGAGI. CDR3 sequence reads: CASSQSSSYNEQFF. CDR3 sequence (DNA): TGTGCCAGCAGCCAGTCCAGCTCCTACAATGAGCAGTTCTTC.

The chain employs TRBV11-2 and TRBJ1-1, with 9 bases that match TRBD1. V trimming: 3 bases; J trimming: 3 bases; junction bases outside the gene matches: 8. This CDR3 spans 16 amino acids. CDR1 is SGHAT, CDR2 FQNNGV, per germline. CDR3 amino acids: CASSFGQGLRDTEAFF. The CDR3 DNA is TGTGCCAGCAGCTTCGGACAGGGGTTGAGGGACACTGAAGCTTTCTTT.

The J gene is TRBJ2-5, the V gene TRBV11-2, with 7 bases fitting TRBD2. Per germline, CDR1 SGHAT and CDR2 FQNNGV. CDR3 length: 16 amino acids. J lost 1 base, V lost 1 base, and 6 bases had no gene match. Here the CDR3 DNA reads TGTGCCAGCAGCTTAGTCCCGGGGGGTTCCCAAGAGACCCAGTACTTC. Translating gives CASSLVPGGSQETQYF.

The chain couples TRBV12-3 or TRBV12-4 to TRBJ1-6; 8 nucleotides agree with TRBD1. With 6 bases clipped from V and 4 bases from J, the junction kept 5 bases outside the gene matches. The CDR3 totals 15 residues. CDR3 nucleotides: TGTGCCAGCAGCGGACAGGGTCAATATAATTCACCCCTCCACTTT. Protein sequence: CASSGQGQYNSPLHF.

In its sample, this clonotype was seen many times. The chain couples TRBV6-6 to TRBJ2-5; 7 bases agree with TRBD2. The CDR3 totals 14 residues. V lost 6 bases and J lost 2; bases outside the gene matches: 6. CDR1 is MNHNY, CDR2 SVGAGI, per germline (reference sequence). The CDR3 spells CASRAGLSQETQYF. The CDR3 coding sequence is TGTGCCAGCAGGGCGGGACTAAGTCAAGAGACCCAGTACTTC.

The sample holds many counts of this clonotype. The J gene is TRBJ2-7, the V gene TRBV20-1; TRBD2 matches 13 bases. Germline CDR1 DFQATT, CDR2 SNEGSKA (reference sequence). V lost 2 bases and J lost 0; bases outside the gene matches: 7. The CDR3 spans 17 residues. The CDR3 region has the DNA TGCAGTGCTAGACCCTTAACTAGCGGGGGGGACTCCTACGAGCAGTACTTC. This codes for CSARPLTSGGDSYEQYF.

V and J are TRBV7-8 and TRBJ1-1; no clear D gene. V was trimmed by 10 bases and J by 1 base, leaving 16 bases between them. This CDR3 comprises 14 residues. CDR1 SGHVS and CDR2 FQNEAQ come from the germline V gene. The CDR3, as DNA: TGTGCCACCCAAAACCGGGCTCAGAACACTGAAGCTTTCTTT. Translation: CATQNRAQNTEAFF.

This clonotype was detected ten times or more. J is TRBJ2-3 and V is TRBV10-3, with TRBD2 matching over 11 bases. Germline CDR1 reads ENHRY; CDR2 reads SYGVKD. J lost 0 bases, V lost 4 bases, and 3 bases had no gene match. The CDR3 totals 16 residues. The CDR3 is CAISGLAGSSTDTQYF. The CDR3 DNA reads TGTGCCATCAGTGGACTAGCGGGGTCTAGCACAGATACGCAGTATTTT.

The V and J genes are TRBV7-2 and TRBJ2-5; 9 nucleotides align to TRBD1. The germline CDR1 and CDR2 sequences are SGHTA and FQGNSA. The CDR3 consists of 15 residues. Trimming took 5 bases from V and 5 from J; bases not matched to a gene: 9. The CDR3 is CASSPKTGGFETQYF. Here the CDR3 DNA reads TGTGCCAGCAGCCCAAAGACAGGGGGTTTCGAGACCCAGTACTTC.

The sample holds many counts of this clonotype. The V gene is TRBV10-3, the J gene TRBJ1-2; D gene uncertain. The germline V and J ends were trimmed by 8 bases and 4 bases, with 8 bases remaining between them. CDR1 and CDR2 from the germline V gene are ENHRY and SYGVKD. The CDR3 is 11 residues long. The CDR3: CAIGSTYGYTF. DNA of the CDR3: TGTGCCATCGGCAGCACCTATGGCTACACCTTC.

This clonotype has ten or more counts. The chain recombines TRBV7-2 with TRBJ2-5; D is possibly TRBD1 or TRBD2 (7 bases each). Germline V gives CDR1 SGHTA, CDR2 FQGNSA. The V end lost 4 bases, the J end lost 2 bases, and 14 bases lay between the germline ends. The CDR3 spans 15 residues. CDR3 DNA sequence: TGTGCCAGCAGCTCGGGGGGACAGAGACAAGAGACCCAGTACTTC. Translating gives CASSSGGQRQETQYF.

A word on this clonotype: A much larger clone differs by one base, so this may be a read error. The CDR3, as DNA: TGCGCCAGCAGCCGCGTACCTTGGGATGAGCAGTACTTC. Translating it yields CASSRVPWDEQYF. The V call is TRBV4-3, the J call TRBJ2-7, with no clear D. Germline V CDR1 and CDR2: LGHNA, YSLEER. Trimming removed 4 bases from V and 7 bases from J, with 14 bases in between. The CDR3 is made up of 13 amino acids.

This clonotype was recorded many times. This chain joins TRBV27 and TRBJ2-7, with 15 nucleotides matching TRBD2. CDR1 is MNHEY and CDR2 is SMNVEV in the germline V gene (reference sequence). The CDR3 consists of 18 residues. V shed 4 bases, J shed 0 bases, and the junction held 7 bases outside the gene matches. This chain's CDR3 is CASSSGLAGGPSSYEQYF. The CDR3 DNA is TGTGCCAGCAGTTCGGGACTAGCGGGGGGCCCCAGCTCCTACGAGCAGTACTTC.

The table lists this clonotype with many counts. The chain is built from TRBV20-1 and TRBJ2-7; a weak D match, TRBD2 (6 bases). The germline V and J ends were trimmed by 5 bases and 0 bases, with 11 bases remaining between them. The germline V gene encodes CDR1 DFQATT and CDR2 SNEGSKA (reference sequence). The CDR3 runs 13 residues. This chain's CDR3 is CSAFGGSSYEQYF. DNA of the CDR3: TGCAGTGCTTTCGGGGGTTCCTCCTACGAGCAGTACTTC.

This clonotype has just a few counts. This chain joins TRBV28 and TRBJ1-6, with D possibly being TRBD1 (5 bases). This CDR3 has 13 amino acids. Per the germline V gene, CDR1 is MDHEN and CDR2 is SYDVKM. V lost 10 bases to trimming and J lost 18 bases, with 25 bases between them. The CDR3 DNA sequence: TGTGCCACTAGGGAGCCCGGGGCATTCACCCCCCACTTT. The encoded protein is CATREPGAFTPHF.

The sample holds many counts of this clonotype. The V call is TRBV24-1, the J call TRBJ2-1, with 7 bases matching TRBD1. With V trimmed by 3 bases and J by 8 bases, 12 bases remained unmatched. Germline V gene lookup returns CDR1 KGHDR and CDR2 SFDVKD. The CDR3 runs 16 residues. In nucleotides, the CDR3 is TGTGCCACCAGTGATCGCCGACAGGGTAGCTTTTATGAGCAGTTCTTC. It yields the protein CATSDRRQGSFYEQFF.

This chain links TRBV6-2 or TRBV6-3 with TRBJ2-5; D unresolved. The end of the DNA is better explained by TRBJ2-7, so the J call may be wrong. CDR1 is MNHEY, CDR2 SVGEGT, per germline. The CDR3 runs to 13 residues. The CDR3 is CASSYSPDREQYF. In DNA, the CDR3 is TGTGCCAGCAGTTACTCCCCTGATCGCGAGCAGTACTTC.

This clonotype was recorded many times. The chain's CDR3 is CASSPGRYEQYF. DNA of the CDR3: TGTGCCAGCAGCCCAGGTCGCTACGAGCAGTACTTC. The genes are TRBV7-2 and TRBJ2-7; no reliable D call. Germline V gene lookup returns CDR1 SGHTA and CDR2 FQGNSA. This CDR3 comprises 12 residues. Trimming pared 5 bases from V and 3 bases from J, leaving 8 bases between.

This clonotype was observed a single time. The rearrangement links TRBV20-1 to TRBJ2-1, with 10 bases aligning to TRBD2. J gave up 13 bases and V 0 bases, and 12 bases lay outside the gene matches. Germline CDR1 reads DFQATT; CDR2 reads SNEGSKA (reference sequence). This CDR3 is 15 amino acids long. The CDR3 reads CSAREVAGGQETQFF. Written as DNA, the CDR3 is TGCAGTGCTAGAGAGGTAGCGGGGGGCCAAGAGACCCAGTTCTTC.

Concerning this clonotype itself: This sequence may be a read error, since a much larger clone differs from it by one base. The V gene is TRBV6-5, the J gene TRBJ2-1, with 7 positions matching TRBD2. CDR3 length: 15 residues. With 5 bases clipped from V and 5 bases from J, the junction kept 9 bases outside the gene matches. Germline values: CDR1 MNHEY, CDR2 SVGAGI. Here the CDR3 reads CASSRLAGRDNEQFF. The CDR3 DNA reads TGTGCCAGCAGTAGACTAGCTGGTCGCGACAATGAGCAGTTCTTC.

The V and J genes are TRBV5-1 and TRBJ2-2; 8 bases are a match to TRBD2. CDR3 length: 14 residues. CDR1 is SGHRS, CDR2 YFSETQ, per germline. Trimming removed 3 bases from V and 6 bases from J; junction bases left unmatched: 4. The CDR3 DNA follows: TGCGCCAGCAGCTATAGCGGGGCGTCCGGGGAGCTGTTTTTT. Translated, it gives CASSYSGASGELFF.